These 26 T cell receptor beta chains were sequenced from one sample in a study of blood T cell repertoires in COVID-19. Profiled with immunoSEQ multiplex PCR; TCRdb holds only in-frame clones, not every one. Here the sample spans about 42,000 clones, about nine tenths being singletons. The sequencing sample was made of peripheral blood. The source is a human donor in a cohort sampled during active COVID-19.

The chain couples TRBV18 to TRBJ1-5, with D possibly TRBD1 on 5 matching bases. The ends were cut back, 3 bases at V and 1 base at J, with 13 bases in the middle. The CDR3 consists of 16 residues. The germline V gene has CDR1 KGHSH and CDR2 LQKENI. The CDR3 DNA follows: TGTGCCAGCTCACCCCTAGGACACGGGAGCAATCAGCCCCAGCATTTT. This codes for CASSPLGHGSNQPQHF.

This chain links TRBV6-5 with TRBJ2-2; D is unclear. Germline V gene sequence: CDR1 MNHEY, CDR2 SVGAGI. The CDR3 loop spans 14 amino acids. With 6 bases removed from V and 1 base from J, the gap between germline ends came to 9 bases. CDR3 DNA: TGTGCCAGCAGCCTAACCGGGAACACCGGGGAGCTGTTTTTT. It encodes CASSLTGNTGELFF.

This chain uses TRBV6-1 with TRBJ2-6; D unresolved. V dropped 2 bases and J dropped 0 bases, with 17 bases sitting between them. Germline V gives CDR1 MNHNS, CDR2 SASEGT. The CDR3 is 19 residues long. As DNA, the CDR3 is TGTGCCAGCAGTGAATCTTATTCTACAGCCCTCTCTGGGGCCAACGTCCTGACTTTC. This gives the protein CASSESYSTALSGANVLTF.

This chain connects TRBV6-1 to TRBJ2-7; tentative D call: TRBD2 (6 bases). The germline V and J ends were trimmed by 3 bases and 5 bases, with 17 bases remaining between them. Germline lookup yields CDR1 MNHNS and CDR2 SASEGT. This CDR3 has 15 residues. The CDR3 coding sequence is TGTGCCAGCAGTGACCCTCGGGGGAATGGAGACGAGCAGTACTTC. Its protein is CASSDPRGNGDEQYF.

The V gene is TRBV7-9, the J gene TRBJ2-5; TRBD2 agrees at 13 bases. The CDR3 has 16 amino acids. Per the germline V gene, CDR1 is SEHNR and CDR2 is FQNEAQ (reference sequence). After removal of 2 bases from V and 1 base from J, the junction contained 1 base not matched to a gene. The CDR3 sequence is CASSLTSGGAQETQYF. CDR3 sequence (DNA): TGTGCCAGCAGCTTAACTAGCGGGGGGGCCCAAGAGACCCAGTACTTC. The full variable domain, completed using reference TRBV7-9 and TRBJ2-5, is DTGVSQNPRHKITKRGQNVTFRCDPISEHNRLYWYRQTLGQGPEFLTYFQNEAQLEKSRLLSDRFSAERPKGSFSTLEIQRTEQGDSAMYLCASSLTSGGAQETQYFGPGTRLLVL.

CDR3 sequence: CASSLGEGYNEQFF. CDR3 DNA sequence: TGCGCCAGCAGCTTGGGGGAGGGCTACAATGAGCAGTTCTTC. The V and J genes are TRBV5-1 and TRBJ2-1; 7 nucleotides match TRBD2. Germline loops: CDR1 SGHRS, CDR2 YFSETQ. The CDR3 consists of 14 residues. Trimming at V came to 0 bases and at J to 3 bases, leaving 0 bases not matched to a gene.

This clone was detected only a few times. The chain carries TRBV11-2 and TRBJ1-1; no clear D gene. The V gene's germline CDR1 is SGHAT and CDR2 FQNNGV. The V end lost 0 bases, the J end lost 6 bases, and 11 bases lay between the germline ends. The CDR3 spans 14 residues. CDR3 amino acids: CASSLDGQYAEAFF. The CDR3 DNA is TGTGCCAGCAGCTTAGATGGGCAGTATGCTGAAGCTTTCTTT. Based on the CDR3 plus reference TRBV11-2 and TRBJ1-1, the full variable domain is EAGVAQSPRYKIIEKRQSVAFWCNPISGHATLYWYQQILGQGPKLLIQFQNNGVVDDSQLPKDRFSAERLKGVDSTLKIQPAKLEDSAVYLCASSLDGQYAEAFFGQGTRLTVV.

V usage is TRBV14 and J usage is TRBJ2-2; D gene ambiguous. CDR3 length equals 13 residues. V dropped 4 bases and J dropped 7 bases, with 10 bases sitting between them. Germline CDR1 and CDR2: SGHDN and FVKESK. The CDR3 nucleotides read TGTGCCAGCAGCCTGTCGTCGGGCGGGGAGCTGTTTTTT. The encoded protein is CASSLSSGGELFF.

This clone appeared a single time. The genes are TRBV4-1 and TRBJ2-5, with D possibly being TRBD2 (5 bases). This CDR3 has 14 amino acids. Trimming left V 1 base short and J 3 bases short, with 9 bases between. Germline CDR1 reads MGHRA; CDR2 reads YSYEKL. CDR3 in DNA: TGCGCCAGCAGCCAAGCAAGCGGCAAAGAGACCCAGTACTTC. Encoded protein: CASSQASGKETQYF.

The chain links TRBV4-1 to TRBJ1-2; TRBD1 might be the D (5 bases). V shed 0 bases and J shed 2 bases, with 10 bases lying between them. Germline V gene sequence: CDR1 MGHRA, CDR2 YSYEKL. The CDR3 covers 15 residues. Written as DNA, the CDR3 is TGCGCCAGCAGCCAAGATTGGGGCCCCAACTATGGCTACACCTTC. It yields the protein CASSQDWGPNYGYTF.

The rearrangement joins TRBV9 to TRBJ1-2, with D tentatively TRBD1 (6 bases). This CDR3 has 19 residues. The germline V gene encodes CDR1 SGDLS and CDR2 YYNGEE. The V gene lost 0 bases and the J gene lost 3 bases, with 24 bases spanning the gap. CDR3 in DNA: TGTGCCAGCAGCGTAGAGGGTCCAATCGGACAGTGGTTGGACTATGGCTACACCTTC. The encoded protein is CASSVEGPIGQWLDYGYTF.

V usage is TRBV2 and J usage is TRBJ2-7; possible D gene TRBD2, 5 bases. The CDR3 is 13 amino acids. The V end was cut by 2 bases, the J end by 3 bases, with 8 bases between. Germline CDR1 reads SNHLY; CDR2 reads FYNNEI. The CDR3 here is CASSELEGYEQYF. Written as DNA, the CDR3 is TGTGCCAGCAGTGAATTAGAGGGCTACGAGCAGTACTTC.

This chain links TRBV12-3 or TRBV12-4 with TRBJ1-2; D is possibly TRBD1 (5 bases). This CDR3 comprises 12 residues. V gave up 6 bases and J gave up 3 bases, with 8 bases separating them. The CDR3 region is CASSPGYYGYTF. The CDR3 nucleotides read TGTGCCAGCAGCCCAGGGTACTATGGCTACACCTTC.

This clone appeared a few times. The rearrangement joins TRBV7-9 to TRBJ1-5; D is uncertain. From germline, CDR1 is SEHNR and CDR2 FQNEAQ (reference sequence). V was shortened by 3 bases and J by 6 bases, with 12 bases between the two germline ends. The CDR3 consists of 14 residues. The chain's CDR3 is CASSLSGDVQPQHF. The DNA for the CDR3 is TGTGCCAGCAGCTTGAGCGGGGATGTTCAGCCCCAGCATTTT.

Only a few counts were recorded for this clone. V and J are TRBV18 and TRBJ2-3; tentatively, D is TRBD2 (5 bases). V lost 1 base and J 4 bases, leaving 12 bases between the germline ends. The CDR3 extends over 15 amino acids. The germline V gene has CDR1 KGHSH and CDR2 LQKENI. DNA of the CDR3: TGTGCCAGCTCACCACAGCGGTGGGGAGCAGATACGCAGTATTTT. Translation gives CASSPQRWGADTQYF.

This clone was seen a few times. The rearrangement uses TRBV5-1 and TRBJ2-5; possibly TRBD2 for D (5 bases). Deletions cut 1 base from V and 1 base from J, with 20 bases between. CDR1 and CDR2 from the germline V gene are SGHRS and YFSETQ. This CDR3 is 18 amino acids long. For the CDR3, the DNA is TGCGCCAGCAGCTTGCCACGACTATTAAGACTAACCCAAGAGACCCAGTACTTC. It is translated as CASSLPRLLRLTQETQYF.

The DNA for the CDR3 is TGTGCCAGCAGCTTGGGGGACAGTATAACCTGGAGCAATCAGCCCCAGCATTTT. Its translation: CASSLGDSITWSNQPQHF. The chain has TRBV5-5 and TRBJ1-5, with 7 positions matching TRBD1. The V gene's germline CDR1 is SGHKS and CDR2 YYEKEE (reference sequence). The ends lost 0 bases at V and 1 base at J; junction bases unmatched: 10. The CDR3 contains 18 residues.

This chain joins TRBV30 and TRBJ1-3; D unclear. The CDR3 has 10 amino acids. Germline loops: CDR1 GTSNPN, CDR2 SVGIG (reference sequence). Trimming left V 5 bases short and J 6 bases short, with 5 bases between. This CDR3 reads CAWALNTIYF. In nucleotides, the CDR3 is TGTGCCTGGGCCTTAAACACCATATATTTT.

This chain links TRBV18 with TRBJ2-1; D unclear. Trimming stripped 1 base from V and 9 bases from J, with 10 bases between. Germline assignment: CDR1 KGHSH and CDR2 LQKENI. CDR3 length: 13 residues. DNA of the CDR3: TGTGCCAGCTCACCACTGTTTTCGGGTGAGCAGTTCTTC. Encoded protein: CASSPLFSGEQFF. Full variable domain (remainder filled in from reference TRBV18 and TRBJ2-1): NAGVMQNPRHLVRRRGQEARLRCSPMKGHSHVYWYRQLPEEGLKFMVYLQKENIIDESGMPKERFSAEFPKEGPSILRIQQVVRGDSAAYFCASSPLFSGEQFFGPGTRLTVL.

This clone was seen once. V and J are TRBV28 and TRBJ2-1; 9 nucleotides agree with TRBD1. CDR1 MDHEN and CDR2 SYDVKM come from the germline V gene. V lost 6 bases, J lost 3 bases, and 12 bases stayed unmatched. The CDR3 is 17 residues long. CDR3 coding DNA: TGTGCCAGCAGCCCTACCCCGGGACAGGGCTTCTACAATGAGCAGTTCTTC. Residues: CASSPTPGQGFYNEQFF.

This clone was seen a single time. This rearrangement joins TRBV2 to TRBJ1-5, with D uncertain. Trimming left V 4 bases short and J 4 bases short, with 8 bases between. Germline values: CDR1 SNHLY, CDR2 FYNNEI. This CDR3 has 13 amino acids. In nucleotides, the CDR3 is TGTGCCAGCAGTGGGCAGAATAATCAGCCCCAGCATTTT. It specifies CASSGQNNQPQHF.

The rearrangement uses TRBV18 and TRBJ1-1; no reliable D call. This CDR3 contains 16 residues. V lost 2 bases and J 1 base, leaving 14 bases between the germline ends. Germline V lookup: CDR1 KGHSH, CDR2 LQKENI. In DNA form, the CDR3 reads TGTGCCAGCTCACCATCGGTTCGGGGATCGAACACTGAAGCTTTCTTT. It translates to CASSPSVRGSNTEAFF.

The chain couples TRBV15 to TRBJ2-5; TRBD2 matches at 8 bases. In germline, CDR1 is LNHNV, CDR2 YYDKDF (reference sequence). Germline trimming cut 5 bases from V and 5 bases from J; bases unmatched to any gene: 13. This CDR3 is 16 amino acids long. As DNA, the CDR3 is TGTGCCACCAGCGGTGGTTTCGGGGGGGCCCTTGAGACCCAGTACTTC. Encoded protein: CATSGGFGGALETQYF.

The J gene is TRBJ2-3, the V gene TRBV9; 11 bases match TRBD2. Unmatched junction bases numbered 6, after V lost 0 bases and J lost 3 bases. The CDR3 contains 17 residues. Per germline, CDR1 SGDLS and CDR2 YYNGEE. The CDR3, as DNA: TGTGCCAGCAGCGTAGCAACTAGCGGGAGTGGGACAGATACGCAGTATTTT. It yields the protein CASSVATSGSGTDTQYF.

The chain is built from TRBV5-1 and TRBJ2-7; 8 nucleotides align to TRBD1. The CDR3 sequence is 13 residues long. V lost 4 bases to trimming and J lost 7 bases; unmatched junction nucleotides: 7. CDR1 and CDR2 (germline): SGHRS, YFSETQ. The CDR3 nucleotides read TGCGCCAGCAGCAAAGGACAGGGAGAGGAGCAGTACTTC. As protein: CASSKGQGEEQYF.

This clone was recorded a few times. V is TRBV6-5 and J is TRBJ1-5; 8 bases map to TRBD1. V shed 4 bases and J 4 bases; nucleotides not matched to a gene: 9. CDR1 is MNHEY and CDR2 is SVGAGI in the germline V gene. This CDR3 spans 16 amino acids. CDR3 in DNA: TGTGCCAGCAGTTCCCTCGCAGGGGGCGCGAATCAGCCCCAGCATTTT. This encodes CASSSLAGGANQPQHF.